These 23 T cell receptor beta chains came from one sample sequenced in a study of T cells in Graves' hyperthyroidism and ophthalmopathy. RNA transcripts served as the template for amplifying TCR beta CDR3 regions. First-round RT-PCR of the TCR CDR3 relied on the HTBI primer set. Using its own MiXCR run on the multiplex PCR reads, TCRdb lists one record per CDR3 protein. The sample contains hundreds of thousands of distinct CDR3 sequences, about 15% of which appear only once. The sequenced sample was blood. These receptors originate from a woman under 30 with Graves' hyperthyroidism.

Points on this clonotype: A much larger clonotype is one base distant, so this may be a read error. The gene calls are TRBV28 and TRBJ2-7; possible D gene TRBD2, 6 bases. V was clipped by 1 base and J by 0 bases, with 19 bases between them. The CDR3 totals 18 residues. CDR1 and CDR2 (germline): MDHEN, SYDVKM. Here the CDR3 DNA reads TGTGCCAGCAGTTTATCCCTTACTAGCTTACTTCCCTCCTACGAGCAGTACTTC. This encodes CASSLSLTSLLPSYEQYF.

In this sample, this clonotype turned up many times. The rearrangement links TRBV5-4 to TRBJ1-2; 11 nucleotides agree with TRBD1. CDR1 and CDR2 from the germline V gene are SGHNT and YYREEE (reference sequence). This CDR3 has 17 amino acids. V was clipped by 3 bases and J by 4 bases; unmatched bases: 11. CDR3 loop: CASSYGTGGELIYGYTF. CDR3 coding DNA: TGTGCCAGCAGCTACGGGACAGGGGGAGAGTTAATCTATGGCTACACCTTC.

This clonotype was observed a few times. This rearrangement joins TRBV6-5 to TRBJ2-1, with D perhaps given as TRBD1 or TRBD2 (6 bases each). The CDR3 extends over 12 amino acids. The germline gives CDR1 MNHEY, CDR2 SVGAGI. The V and J ends lost 2 bases and 13 bases respectively, with 12 bases between them. CDR3 in DNA: TGTGCCAGCAGTTACGGGGGCGGGATACAGTTCTTC. Its protein product is CASSYGGGIQFF.

There are a few counts of this clonotype. V and J are TRBV7-3 and TRBJ2-1; D unresolved. The germline CDR1 and CDR2 sequences are SGHTA and FQGTGA. This CDR3 has 14 residues. V was pared by 2 bases and J by 7 bases, with 12 bases between. For the CDR3, the DNA is TGTGCCAGCAGCTTATTCGGCGGAGAGAATGAGCAGTTCTTC. It codes for CASSLFGGENEQFF.

This clonotype was recorded many times. The chain employs TRBV20-1 and TRBJ1-5; no definite D call. The CDR3 consists of 14 residues. V lost 3 bases to trimming and J lost 7 bases, with 16 bases between them. CDR1 is DFQATT, CDR2 SNEGSKA, per germline (reference sequence). CDR3 DNA: TGCAGTGCTAGTAGTCAACTATTCCTCCAGCCCCAGCATTTT. Amino acid sequence: CSASSQLFLQPQHF.

Of note for this clonotype: A much more abundant neighbour one base away suggests this may be a read error. V gene TRBV24-1 combines with J gene TRBJ2-1; D may be TRBD1 or TRBD2 (5 bases each). The better agreement between TRBJ2-7 and the DNA end casts doubt on the J call. Looked up from germline, CDR1 is KGHDR and CDR2 is SFDVKD. This CDR3 region has 12 residues. In nucleotides, the CDR3 is TGTGCCGCCGGGACGGATTACAATGAGCAGTACTTC. Protein: CAAGTDYNEQYF.

This clonotype has at least ten counts. J is TRBJ2-7 and V is TRBV24-1; 7 bases are a match to TRBD1. Germline-derived CDR1 and CDR2 are KGHDR and SFDVKD. This CDR3 spans 14 amino acids. Trimming at V came to 4 bases and at J to 5 bases, leaving 7 bases not matched to a gene. The CDR3 reads CATSETGTEDEQYF. The CDR3 bases are TGTGCCACCAGTGAAACCGGGACAGAGGACGAGCAGTACTTC.

This clonotype was counted at least ten times. The chain combines TRBV27 with TRBJ2-3; 7 bases are shared with TRBD2. CDR3 length equals 17 residues. V trimming: 1 base; J trimming: 0 bases; junction bases outside the gene matches: 7. Per germline, CDR1 MNHEY and CDR2 SMNVEV (reference sequence). CDR3 region: CASSLFGLSGSTDTQYF. The CDR3 DNA sequence: TGTGCCAGCAGTTTATTCGGTCTTAGCGGGAGCACAGATACGCAGTATTTT.

The rearrangement joins TRBV27 to TRBJ1-6; 7 bases are shared with TRBD1. CDR1 MNHEY and CDR2 SMNVEV come from the germline V gene (reference sequence). Trimming at V came to 3 bases and at J to 9 bases, leaving 8 bases not matched to a gene. The CDR3 is 15 amino acids. CDR3 DNA sequence: TGTGCCAGCAGTTTTGAGGGGGCGCGTAGTTCACCCCTCCACTTT. Encoded protein: CASSFEGARSSPLHF.

The V call is TRBV10-1, the J call TRBJ2-1, with 11 bases fitting TRBD2. Germline CDR1 reads WNHNN; CDR2 reads SYGVQD (reference sequence). J gave up 7 bases and V 5 bases, and 10 bases lay outside the gene matches. The CDR3 extends over 16 amino acids. The DNA of the CDR3 is TGCGCCAGCAGTCTAAGGACTAGCGGGTGGTGGAATGAGCAGTTCTTC. This sequence encodes CASSLRTSGWWNEQFF.

J is TRBJ2-1 and V is TRBV18, with TRBD2 matching 11 bases. CDR1 and CDR2 from the germline V gene are KGHSH and LQKENI. The CDR3 is 16 residues long. J lost 2 bases, V lost 3 bases, and 3 bases had no gene match. The CDR3: CASSPRTSGPYNEQFF. CDR3 nucleotide sequence: TGTGCCAGCTCACCTAGGACTAGCGGGCCCTACAATGAGCAGTTCTTC.

The J gene is TRBJ2-7, the V gene TRBV5-1; 12 positions agree with TRBD2. CDR1 SGHRS and CDR2 YFSETQ come from the germline V gene. With V trimmed by 3 bases and J by 0 bases, 7 bases remained unmatched. CDR3 size: 17 residues. The CDR3 nucleotides are TGCGCCAGCAGCTCGGGACTAGCGGGCATAAGCTCCTACGAGCAGTACTTC. Translation: CASSSGLAGISSYEQYF.

This clonotype was detected only a few times. The rearrangement joins TRBV7-2 to TRBJ2-3; 8 nucleotides align to TRBD2. The CDR3 has 15 residues. Per the germline V gene, CDR1 is SGHTA and CDR2 is FQGNSA. The junction had 6 bases not matched to a gene; V was cut back by 6 bases and J by 1 base. Written as DNA, the CDR3 is TGTGCCAGCAGTTTCCAAGCGGGGGGCACAGATACGCAGTATTTT. Its translation: CASSFQAGGTDTQYF.

This chain's CDR3 is CASRASGGGSPLHF. The DNA of the CDR3 is TGTGCCAGCAGGGCGTCCGGGGGAGGTTCACCCCTCCACTTT. The rearrangement uses TRBV2 and TRBJ1-6; possibly TRBD1 for D (5 bases). The CDR3 is 14 amino acids. V was cut by 6 bases and J by 9 bases, with 15 bases left in between. From germline, CDR1 is SNHLY and CDR2 FYNNEI.

In regard to this clonotype: A much bigger clone sits one base away, suggesting this may be a read error. The gene calls are TRBV10-3 and TRBJ2-7, with 8 bases fitting TRBD2. Per the germline V gene, CDR1 is ENHRY and CDR2 is SYGVKD. The V gene end was trimmed by 9 bases and the J gene end by 3 bases; junction bases not matched to a gene: 13. This CDR3 spans 15 amino acids. The CDR3 loop reads CAMSLPAGAGYEQYF. CDR3 nucleotides: TGTGCCATGTCACTTCCAGCGGGGGCAGGCTACGAGCAGTACTTC.

As DNA, the CDR3 is TGCGCCAGCAGCCAAGGTCCAGGGGTATTGTCCGAGCAGTACTTC. It codes for CASSQGPGVLSEQYF. This chain joins TRBV4-1 and TRBJ2-7, with a tentative D call TRBD1 (6 bases). The V end was cut by 1 base, the J end by 6 bases, with 16 bases between. CDR1 and CDR2 (germline): MGHRA, YSYEKL. The CDR3 is 15 residues long.

This clonotype was seen only a few times. The rearrangement uses TRBV5-4 and TRBJ2-2; no clear D. Between the trimmed V and J ends, which lost 4 bases and 1 base, there was a span of 14 bases. Germline lookup yields CDR1 SGHNT and CDR2 YYREEE (reference sequence). The CDR3 covers 16 residues. This CDR3 is CASSAGVGLNTGELFF. The CDR3 DNA reads as TGTGCCAGCAGCGCCGGAGTTGGCTTGAACACCGGGGAGCTGTTTTTT.

In its sample, this clonotype was seen many times. The chain links TRBV27 to TRBJ2-1; 7 nucleotides match TRBD1. V gave up 7 bases and J gave up 1 base; unmatched junction bases: 4. Germline CDR1 is MNHEY and CDR2 is SMNVEV (reference sequence). The CDR3 has 14 residues. The CDR3 loop reads CASTNRGSYNEQFF. For the CDR3, the DNA is TGTGCCAGCACGAACAGGGGATCCTACAATGAGCAGTTCTTC.

The chain links TRBV6-1 to TRBJ1-2; 9 bases match TRBD1. Germline trimming cut 7 bases from V and 8 bases from J; bases unmatched to any gene: 11. From germline, CDR1 is MNHNS and CDR2 SASEGT. The CDR3 is made up of 14 amino acids. CDR3 DNA: TGTGCCAGCACCGCCGGGACAGGGCCTTCAGGCTACACCTTC. It translates to CASTAGTGPSGYTF.

The CDR3 DNA follows: TGTGCCAGCAGTGAATTCCCAGACAGGCATGAGCAGTTCTTC. It translates to CASSEFPDRHEQFF. The rearrangement links TRBV6-1 to TRBJ2-1; D might be TRBD1 (6 bases). The ends were cut back, 2 bases at V and 8 bases at J, with 13 bases in the middle. Germline V gene sequence: CDR1 MNHNS, CDR2 SASEGT. This CDR3 spans 14 amino acids.

The rearrangement links TRBV6-1 to TRBJ2-7; weak D call: TRBD1 (6 bases). V gave up 4 bases and J gave up 4 bases, with 14 bases separating them. This CDR3 is 14 amino acids long. CDR1 and CDR2 from the germline V gene are MNHNS and SASEGT. The CDR3 sequence: CASSGRGTSYEQYF. CDR3 nucleotides: TGTGCCAGCAGTGGTAGGGGGACGTCTTACGAGCAGTACTTC.

This clonotype was recorded a few times. A much larger clone is a single base away; this may be a read error. CDR3 residues: CASSPRRGRVDTEAFF. CDR3 DNA: TGTGCCAGCAGCCCTCGACGGGGGCGAGTGGACACTGAAGCTTTCTTT. This chain uses TRBV3-1 with TRBJ1-1, with D possibly matching TRBD1 (6 bases). V lost 4 bases to trimming and J lost 3 bases, with 18 bases between them. Germline values: CDR1 LGHDT, CDR2 YNNKEL (reference sequence). The CDR3 loop spans 16 amino acids.

This clonotype came up many times. The rearrangement joins TRBV11-2 to TRBJ1-6; D gene ambiguous. Trimming removed 7 bases at V and 8 bases at J, with 24 bases between. This CDR3 spans 17 amino acids. Looked up from germline, CDR1 is SGHAT and CDR2 is FQNNGV. The DNA for the CDR3 is TGTGCCAGCACCTATTCCGGAGGCAGACTTAAGGATTCACCCCTCCACTTT. Protein: CASTYSGGRLKDSPLHF.